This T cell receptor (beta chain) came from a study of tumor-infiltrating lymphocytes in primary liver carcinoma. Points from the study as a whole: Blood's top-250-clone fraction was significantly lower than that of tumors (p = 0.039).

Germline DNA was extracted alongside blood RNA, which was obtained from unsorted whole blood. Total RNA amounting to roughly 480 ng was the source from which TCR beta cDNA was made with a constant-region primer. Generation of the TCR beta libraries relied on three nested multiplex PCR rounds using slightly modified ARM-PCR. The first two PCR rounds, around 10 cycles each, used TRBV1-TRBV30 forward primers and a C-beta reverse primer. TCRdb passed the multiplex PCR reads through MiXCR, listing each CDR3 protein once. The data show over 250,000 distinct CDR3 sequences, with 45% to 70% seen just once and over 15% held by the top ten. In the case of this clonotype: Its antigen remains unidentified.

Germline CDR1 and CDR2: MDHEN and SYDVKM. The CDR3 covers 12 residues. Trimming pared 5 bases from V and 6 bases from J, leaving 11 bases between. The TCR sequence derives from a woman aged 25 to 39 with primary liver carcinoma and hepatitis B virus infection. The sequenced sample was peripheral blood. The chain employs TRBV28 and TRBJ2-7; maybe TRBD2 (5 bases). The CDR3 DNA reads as TGTGCCAGCAGTAGGGAGCTGGGCGAGCAGTACTTC. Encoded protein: CASSRELGEQYF.